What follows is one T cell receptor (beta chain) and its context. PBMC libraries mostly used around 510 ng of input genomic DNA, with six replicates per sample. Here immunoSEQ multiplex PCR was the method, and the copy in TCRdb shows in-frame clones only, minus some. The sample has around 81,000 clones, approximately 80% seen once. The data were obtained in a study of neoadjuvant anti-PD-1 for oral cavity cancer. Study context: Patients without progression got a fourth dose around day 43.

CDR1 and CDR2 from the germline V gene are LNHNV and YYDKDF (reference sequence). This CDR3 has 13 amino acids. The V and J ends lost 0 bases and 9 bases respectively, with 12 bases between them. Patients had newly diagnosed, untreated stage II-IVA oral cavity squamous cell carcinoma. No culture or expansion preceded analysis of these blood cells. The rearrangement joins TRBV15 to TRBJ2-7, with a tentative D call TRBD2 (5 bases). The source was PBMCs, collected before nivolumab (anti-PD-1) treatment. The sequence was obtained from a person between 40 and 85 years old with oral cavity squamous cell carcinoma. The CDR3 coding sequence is TGTGCCACCAGCAGAGATCCCCACGAGGGGCAGTACTTC. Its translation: CATSRDPHEGQYF.